The 28 T cell receptor beta chains given below trace back to one sample, sequenced in a study of T cells in Graves' hyperthyroidism and ophthalmopathy. Using RNA transcripts as the source, TCR beta CDR3 regions were amplified. The HTBI primer set was used in a first-round RT-PCR of the TCR CDR3. TCRdb redid the calling of the multiplex PCR reads with MiXCR, one entry per CDR3 protein. The sample has fewer than 650,000 distinct CDR3 sequences, 13% to 15% seen once. The sequenced sample consisted of blood. These receptors all stem from a woman aged 18-29 years with Graves' ophthalmopathy.

Many counts were recorded for this clonotype. A much larger clone is a single base away; this may be a read error. The gene calls are TRBV6-1 and TRBJ1-5; D is unclear. Germline assignment: CDR1 MNHNS and CDR2 SASEGT. Trimming shortened V by 2 bases and J by 3 bases, and 5 bases separated the two germline ends. This CDR3 is 13 amino acids long. Here the CDR3 reads CASSEYNNQPQHF. In DNA form, the CDR3 reads TGTGCCAGCAGTGAATATAACAATCAGCCCCAGCATTTT.

This clonotype was detected only a few times. A junction boundary mismatches the germline segment, possibly from a read error. The chain joins TRBV2 to TRBJ1-1; maybe TRBD1 (5 bases). The germline V gene encodes CDR1 SNHLY and CDR2 FYNNEI. This CDR3 is built from 11 residues. CDR3 loop: CASPGNTEASF. CDR3 sequence (DNA): TGTGCCAGCCCAGGGAACACTGAAGCTTCCTTT.

In the case of this clonotype: With a much larger clone just one base away, this may be a read error. This chain connects TRBV7-8 to TRBJ2-1, with 8 bases lining up with TRBD2. This CDR3 spans 15 amino acids. CDR1 and CDR2 from the germline V gene are SGHVS and FQNEAQ. V trimming: 3 bases; J trimming: 8 bases; junction bases outside the gene matches: 9. The CDR3 here is CASSFGSGVADEQFF. DNA for the CDR3: TGTGCCAGCAGCTTCGGTAGCGGGGTGGCCGATGAGCAGTTCTTC.

The chain joins TRBV7-2 to TRBJ1-6, with D unresolved. The CDR3 is 13 amino acids. V lost 1 base to trimming and J lost 10 bases, with 8 bases between them. Germline lookup yields CDR1 SGHTA and CDR2 FQGNSA. The CDR3 DNA sequence: TGTGCCAGCAGCTTAGTCAGAGACTCACCCCTCCACTTT. This translates into CASSLVRDSPLHF. Full variable domain (rest looked up from reference TRBV7-2 and TRBJ1-6): GAGVSQSPSNKVTEKGKDVELRCDPISGHTALYWYRQSLGQGLEFLIYFQGNSAPDKSGLPSDRFSAERTGGSVSTLTIQRTQQEDSAVYLCASSLVRDSPLHFGNGTRLTVT.

This clonotype was seen only a few times. The J gene is TRBJ1-6, the V gene TRBV24-1; no clear D. The CDR3 sequence is 13 residues long. Germline loops: CDR1 KGHDR, CDR2 SFDVKD. The germline V and J ends were trimmed by 4 bases and 7 bases, with 7 bases remaining between them. The CDR3, as DNA: TGTGCCACCAGTGACTCCCGAAATTCACCCCTCCACTTT. It encodes CATSDSRNSPLHF.

This clonotype was observed many times. This chain links TRBV7-2 with TRBJ2-3; weak D call: TRBD1 (7 bases). The CDR3 has 18 amino acids. V shed 1 base and J shed 5 bases, with 22 bases lying between them. Germline CDR1 SGHTA, CDR2 FQGNSA. The CDR3 nucleotides are TGTGCCAGCAGCTTAGACTGGGGCAGGGGGGCCGCCAGAGATACGCAGTATTTT. It specifies CASSLDWGRGAARDTQYF.

This clonotype has at least ten counts. The chain is built from TRBV30 and TRBJ1-4; a possible D gene is TRBD1 (5 bases). The CDR3 extends over 16 amino acids. Trimming shortened V by 2 bases and J by 5 bases, and 18 bases separated the two germline ends. Germline values: CDR1 GTSNPN, CDR2 SVGIG (reference sequence). CDR3 protein: CAWSTKSTGTNEKLFF. CDR3 DNA sequence: TGTGCCTGGAGTACGAAATCGACCGGGACCAATGAAAAACTGTTTTTT.

This clonotype was picked up a small number of times. This sequence joins TRBV30 and TRBJ2-4, with D possibly being TRBD1 or TRBD2 (5 bases each). This CDR3 comprises 16 residues. Trimming stripped 0 bases from V and 0 bases from J, with 12 bases between. CDR1 GTSNPN and CDR2 SVGIG come from the germline V gene (reference sequence). The CDR3 region has the DNA TGTGCCTGGAGTGTAAGCTGGGACCTAGCCAAAAACATTCAGTACTTC. Residues: CAWSVSWDLAKNIQYF.

This clonotype was counted ten times or more. The genes are TRBV24-1 and TRBJ2-3; 8 nucleotides agree with TRBD1. Germline trimming cut 5 bases from V and 6 bases from J; bases unmatched to any gene: 3. CDR1 and CDR2 (germline): KGHDR, SFDVKD. This CDR3 contains 13 residues. In DNA, the CDR3 is TGTGCCACCAGTGTGACAGGGGTCGATACGCAGTATTTT. This codes for CATSVTGVDTQYF.

Remarks on this clonotype: A read error may be the cause here, since a much bigger clone is one base away. V is TRBV18 and J is TRBJ2-1; 8 nucleotides agree with TRBD2. Germline CDR1 and CDR2: KGHSH and LQKENI. Losses at the gene ends were 6 bases for V and 5 bases for J; bases not matched to a gene: 6. The CDR3 runs 14 residues. The DNA for the CDR3 is TGTGCCAGCTCCCCGGGACTAGACCACAATGAGCAGTTCTTC. Protein: CASSPGLDHNEQFF.

The chain uses TRBV4-1 and TRBJ2-1; D not resolved. The germline V and J ends were trimmed by 4 bases and 4 bases, with 11 bases remaining between them. Germline V gives CDR1 MGHRA, CDR2 YSYEKL. CDR3 length equals 14 residues. CDR3 coding DNA: TGCGCCAGCAGCCGAAACGGCCCTTACAATGAGCAGTTCTTC. Protein sequence: CASSRNGPYNEQFF.

This chain links TRBV27 with TRBJ1-2; D uncertain. Looked up from germline, CDR1 is MNHEY and CDR2 is SMNVEV (reference sequence). V lost 0 bases and J lost 4, with 9 bases in between. This CDR3 has 14 residues. DNA for the CDR3: TGTGCCAGCAGTTTATCCGGCAACAGCTATGGCTACACCTTC. It specifies CASSLSGNSYGYTF.

This clonotype was seen repeatedly, ten times or more. The chain links TRBV29-1 to TRBJ2-3, with 12 bases matching TRBD1. CDR1 and CDR2 (germline): SQVTM, ANQGSEA. The CDR3 spans 14 residues. V lost 8 bases, J lost 9 bases, and 12 bases stayed unmatched. The CDR3 sequence is CSTGTGGTPRTQYF. CDR3 DNA: TGCAGCACCGGGACAGGGGGCACGCCGAGGACGCAGTATTTT.

This clonotype was seen at least ten times. V and J are TRBV20-1 and TRBJ2-7, with a possible D match to TRBD1 (6 bases). The length of the CDR3 is 14 residues. CDR1 and CDR2 (germline): DFQATT, SNEGSKA (reference sequence). The V gene lost 0 bases and the J gene lost 1 base, with 10 bases spanning the gap. The CDR3 spells CSARDLQGSYEQYF. The CDR3 nucleotides are TGCAGTGCTAGAGACCTGCAGGGGTCCTACGAGCAGTACTTC.

This clonotype was observed many times. This chain links TRBV19 with TRBJ1-1; unclear D gene. Trimming cost V 10 bases and J 0 bases, with 12 bases left between them. Germline V lookup: CDR1 LNHDA, CDR2 SQIVND (reference sequence). The CDR3 is made up of 13 amino acids. CDR3 protein: CAISLGLNTEAFF. CDR3 nucleotide sequence: TGTGCCATCTCACTCGGGTTGAACACTGAAGCTTTCTTT.

The V gene is TRBV6-5, the J gene TRBJ1-6; the D gene is possibly TRBD1 (5 bases). Trimming left V 0 bases short and J 9 bases short, with 12 bases between. Germline CDR1 is MNHEY and CDR2 is SVGAGI. The CDR3 is made up of 15 amino acids. The CDR3 loop reads CASSYSSGTGSPLHF. DNA for the CDR3: TGTGCCAGCAGTTACTCATCCGGGACGGGTTCACCCCTCCACTTT.

This clonotype was counted a few times. This rearrangement joins TRBV5-1 to TRBJ1-2, with D possibly being TRBD1 (5 bases). The germline V gene has CDR1 SGHRS and CDR2 YFSETQ. CDR3 length: 13 amino acids. The V end was cut by 7 bases, the J end by 4 bases, with 14 bases between. The CDR3 DNA reads TGCGCCAGCCCCTTCACGGGGCCCTATGGCTACACCTTC. Translated, it gives CASPFTGPYGYTF.

This clonotype was counted at least ten times. This chain joins TRBV12-3 or TRBV12-4 and TRBJ1-2, with D perhaps TRBD1 (6 bases). Trimming cost V 7 bases and J 2 bases, with 17 bases left between them. This CDR3 is built from 15 residues. Here the CDR3 DNA reads TGTGCCAGCACGTCTCCTACGGGGGCAAACTATGGCTACACCTTC. Encoded protein: CASTSPTGANYGYTF.

This clonotype has a count of ten or more. This sequence joins TRBV3-1 and TRBJ2-7; TRBD1 aligns across 10 bases. Germline V gene data show CDR1 as LGHDT and CDR2 as YNNKEL (reference sequence). The length of the CDR3 is 18 residues. V lost 1 base, J lost 0 bases, and 9 bases stayed unmatched. The CDR3 region has the DNA TGTGCCAGCAGCCAAGCGACAGGGGGCGGGATTTACTCCTACGAGCAGTACTTC. This translates into CASSQATGGGIYSYEQYF.

As for this clonotype: A much larger clone differs by one base, so this may be a read error. The CDR3 coding sequence is TGTGCCATCAGTGAGACCGAGACAGGGGACTATGGCTACACCTTC. It is translated as CAISETETGDYGYTF. The rearrangement uses TRBV10-3 and TRBJ1-2; 8 bases are shared with TRBD1. Germline assignment: CDR1 ENHRY and CDR2 SYGVKD. CDR3 length: 15 residues. Germline trimming cut 2 bases from V and 3 bases from J; bases unmatched to any gene: 5.

This clonotype was observed a few times. One end of the junction does not line up with germline, which may come from a read error. CDR3 nucleotide sequence: TGTGTCAGCAGTTTGGTCCACACGGGTCAGCCCCAGCATTTT. It translates to CVSSLVHTGQPQHF. The V gene is TRBV27, the J gene TRBJ1-5; D remains ambiguous. The CDR3 runs to 14 residues. CDR1 and CDR2 (germline): MNHEY, SMNVEV (reference sequence).

As concerns this clonotype: With a much larger clone just one base away, this may be a read error. CDR3 coding DNA: TGTGCCAGCAGTGATTTTGGGCGAGCTAATGAAAAACTGTTTTTT. This encodes CASSDFGRANEKLFF. The chain links TRBV27 to TRBJ1-4; D remains unclear. The CDR3 has 15 amino acids. From germline, CDR1 is MNHEY and CDR2 SMNVEV (reference sequence). V was cut by 5 bases and J by 3 bases, with 13 bases left in between.

The chain combines TRBV19 with TRBJ2-1; 7 bases match TRBD2. J lost 0 bases, V lost 4 bases, and 3 bases had no gene match. The CDR3 runs to 15 residues. Per the germline V gene, CDR1 is LNHDA and CDR2 is SQIVND (reference sequence). The CDR3 spells CASSTSGNSYNEQFF. CDR3 coding DNA: TGTGCCAGTAGTACCAGCGGGAACTCCTACAATGAGCAGTTCTTC.

There are a few counts of this clonotype. The chain uses TRBV25-1 and TRBJ2-7, with D possibly matching TRBD1 (5 bases). The CDR3 totals 16 residues. The germline CDR1 and CDR2 sequences are MGHDK and SYGVNS. The germline V and J ends were trimmed by 3 bases and 4 bases, with 19 bases remaining between them. The CDR3 sequence: CASSDPRSKRQYEQYF. As DNA, the CDR3 is TGTGCCAGCAGTGATCCCAGGTCAAAGCGACAGTACGAGCAGTACTTC.

The V call is TRBV19, the J call TRBJ2-7; 8 bases map to TRBD2. Trimming removed 5 bases from V and 5 bases from J; junction bases left unmatched: 8. The germline CDR1 and CDR2 sequences are LNHDA and SQIVND (reference sequence). CDR3 size: 14 residues. CDR3 region: CASSPTGGDDEQYF. In DNA form, the CDR3 reads TGTGCCAGTAGTCCCACGGGGGGGGACGACGAGCAGTACTTC.

This clonotype was observed at least ten times. The chain carries TRBV6-6 and TRBJ2-3; 9 bases agree with TRBD2. The J segment lost 5 bases and the V segment lost 2 bases, leaving 8 bases of the junction unmatched. This CDR3 region has 16 residues. Germline CDR1 and CDR2: MNHNY and SVGAGI (reference sequence). This CDR3 is CASSYGASGNEDTQYF. As DNA, the CDR3 is TGTGCCAGCAGTTACGGGGCTAGCGGGAACGAAGATACGCAGTATTTT.

This clonotype was seen ten or more times. The chain is built from TRBV9 and TRBJ1-1; no reliable D call. CDR1 is SGDLS, CDR2 YYNGEE, per germline. V was pared by 1 base and J by 5 bases, with 12 bases between. The CDR3 sequence is 14 residues long. The CDR3 DNA reads as TGTGCCAGCAGCGTAACTGGCCCGGAGACTGAAGCTTTCTTT. This gives the protein CASSVTGPETEAFF.

On this clonotype itself: Possible read error: a much larger clone is one base away. V gene TRBV27 combines with J gene TRBJ1-3, with TRBD1 matching 8 bases. CDR1 MNHEY and CDR2 SMNVEV come from the germline V gene (reference sequence). Germline trimming cut 5 bases from V and 4 bases from J; bases unmatched to any gene: 7. The CDR3 has 15 amino acids. The CDR3: CASSTETGVGNTIYF. Written as DNA, the CDR3 is TGTGCCAGCAGTACCGAGACAGGGGTCGGAAACACCATATATTTT.